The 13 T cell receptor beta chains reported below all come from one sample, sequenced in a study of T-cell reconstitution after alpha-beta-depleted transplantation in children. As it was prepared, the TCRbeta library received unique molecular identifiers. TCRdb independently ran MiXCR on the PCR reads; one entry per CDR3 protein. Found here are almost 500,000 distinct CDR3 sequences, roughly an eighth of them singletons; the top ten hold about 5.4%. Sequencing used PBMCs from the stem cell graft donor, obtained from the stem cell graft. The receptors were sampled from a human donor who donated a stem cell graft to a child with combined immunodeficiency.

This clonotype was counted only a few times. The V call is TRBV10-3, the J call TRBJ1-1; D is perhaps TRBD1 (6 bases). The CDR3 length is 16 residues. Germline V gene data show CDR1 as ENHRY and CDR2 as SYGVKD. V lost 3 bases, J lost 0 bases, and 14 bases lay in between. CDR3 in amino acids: CAISEAGTIMNTEAFF. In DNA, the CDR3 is TGTGCCATCAGTGAAGCCGGGACAATCATGAACACTGAAGCTTTCTTT.

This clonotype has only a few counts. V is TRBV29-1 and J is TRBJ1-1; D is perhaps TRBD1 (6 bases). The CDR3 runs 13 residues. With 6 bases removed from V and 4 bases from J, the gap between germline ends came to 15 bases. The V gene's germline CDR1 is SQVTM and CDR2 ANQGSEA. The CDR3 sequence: CSVTGGASTEAFF. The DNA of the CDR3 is TGCAGCGTGACGGGGGGCGCGAGCACTGAAGCTTTCTTT.

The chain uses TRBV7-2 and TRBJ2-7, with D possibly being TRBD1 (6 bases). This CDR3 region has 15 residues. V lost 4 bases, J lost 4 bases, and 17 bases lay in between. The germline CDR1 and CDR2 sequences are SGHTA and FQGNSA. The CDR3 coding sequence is TGTGCCAGCAGCTACACGGGACACGGAATATACGAGCAGTACTTC. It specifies CASSYTGHGIYEQYF. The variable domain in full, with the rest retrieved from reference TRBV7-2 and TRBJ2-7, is GAGVSQSPSNKVTEKGKDVELRCDPISGHTALYWYRQSLGQGLEFLIYFQGNSAPDKSGLPSDRFSAERTGGSVSTLTIQRTQQEDSAVYLCASSYTGHGIYEQYFGPGTRLTVT.

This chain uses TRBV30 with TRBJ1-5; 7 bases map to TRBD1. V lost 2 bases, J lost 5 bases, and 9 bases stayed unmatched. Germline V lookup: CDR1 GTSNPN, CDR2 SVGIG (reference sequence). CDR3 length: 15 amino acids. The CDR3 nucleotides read TGTGCCTGGAGTTTGAACAGGGGAGGGGATCAGCCCCAGCATTTT. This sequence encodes CAWSLNRGGDQPQHF.

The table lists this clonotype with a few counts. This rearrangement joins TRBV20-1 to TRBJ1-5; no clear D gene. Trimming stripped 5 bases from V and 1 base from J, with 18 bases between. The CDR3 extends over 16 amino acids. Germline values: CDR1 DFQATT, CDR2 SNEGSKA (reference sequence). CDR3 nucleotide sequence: TGCAGTGCTGGTGGACCGGTGCTTACGAGCAATCAGCCCCAGCATTTT. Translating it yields CSAGGPVLTSNQPQHF.

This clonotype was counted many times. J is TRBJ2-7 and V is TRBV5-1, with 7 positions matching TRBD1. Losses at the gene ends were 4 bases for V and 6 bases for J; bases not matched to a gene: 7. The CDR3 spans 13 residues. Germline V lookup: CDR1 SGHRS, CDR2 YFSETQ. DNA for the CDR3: TGCGCCAGCAGCCTATCGACAGGGCCCGAGCAGTACTTC. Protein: CASSLSTGPEQYF.

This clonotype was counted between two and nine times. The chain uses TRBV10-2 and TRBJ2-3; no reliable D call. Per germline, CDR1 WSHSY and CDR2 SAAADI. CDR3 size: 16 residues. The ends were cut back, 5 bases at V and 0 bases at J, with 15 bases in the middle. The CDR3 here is CASSRPPPFSTDTQYF. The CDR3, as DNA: TGCGCCAGCAGTCGACCGCCGCCCTTTAGCACAGATACGCAGTATTTT.

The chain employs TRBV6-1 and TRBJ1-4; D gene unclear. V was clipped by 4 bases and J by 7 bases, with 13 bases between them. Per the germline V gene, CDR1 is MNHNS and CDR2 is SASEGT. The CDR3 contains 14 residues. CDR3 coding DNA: TGTGCCAGCAGTGCACGATTCCTGAGTGAAAAACTGTTTTTT. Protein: CASSARFLSEKLFF.

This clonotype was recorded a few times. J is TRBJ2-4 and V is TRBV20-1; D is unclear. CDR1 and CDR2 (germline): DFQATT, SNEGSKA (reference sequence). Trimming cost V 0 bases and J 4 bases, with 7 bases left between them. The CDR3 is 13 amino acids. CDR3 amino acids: CSARDSGKNIQYF. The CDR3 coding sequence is TGCAGTGCTAGAGATTCAGGAAAAAACATTCAGTACTTC.

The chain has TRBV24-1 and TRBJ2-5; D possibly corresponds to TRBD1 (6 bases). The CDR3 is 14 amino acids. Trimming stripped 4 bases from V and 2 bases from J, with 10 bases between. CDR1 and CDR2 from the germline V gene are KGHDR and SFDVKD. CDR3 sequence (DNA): TGTGCCACCAGTGACCCGGACAGACAAGAGACCCAGTACTTC. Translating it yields CATSDPDRQETQYF.

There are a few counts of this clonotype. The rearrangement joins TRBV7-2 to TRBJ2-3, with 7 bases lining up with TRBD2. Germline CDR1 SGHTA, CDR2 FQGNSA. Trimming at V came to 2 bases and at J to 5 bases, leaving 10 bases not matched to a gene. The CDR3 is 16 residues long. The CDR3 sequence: CASSLTNPREGDTQYF. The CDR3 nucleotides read TGTGCCAGCAGCTTAACGAACCCCAGGGAGGGAGATACGCAGTATTTT.

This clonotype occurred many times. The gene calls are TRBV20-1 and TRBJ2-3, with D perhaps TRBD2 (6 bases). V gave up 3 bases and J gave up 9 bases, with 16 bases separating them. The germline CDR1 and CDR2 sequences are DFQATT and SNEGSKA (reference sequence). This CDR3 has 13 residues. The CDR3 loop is CSASSRGLGTQYF. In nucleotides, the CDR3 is TGCAGTGCTAGTTCGCGGGGTCTGGGGACGCAGTATTTT.

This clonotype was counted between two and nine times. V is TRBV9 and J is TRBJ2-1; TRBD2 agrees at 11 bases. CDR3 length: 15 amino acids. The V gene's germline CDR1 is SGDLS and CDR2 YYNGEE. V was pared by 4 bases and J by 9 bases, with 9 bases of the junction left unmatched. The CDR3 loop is CASSSGTSGVVEQFF. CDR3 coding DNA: TGTGCCAGCAGCTCCGGGACTAGCGGAGTTGTTGAGCAGTTCTTC.